This TCR beta chain was recorded in a study of OX40 agonist ivuxolimab in advanced cancers. Germline V lookup: CDR1 SGHRS, CDR2 YFSETQ. Trimming took 4 bases from V and 4 from J; bases not matched to a gene: 7. The CDR3 consists of 15 residues. Profiled with immunoSEQ multiplex PCR; TCRdb holds only in-frame clones, not every one. The sample shows roughly 140,000 clones, around 94% of them seen only once. This clonotype originated in an adult with an advanced solid tumor such as melanoma, head and neck, liver or kidney cancer. The sample here was CD4+ or CD8+ T cells sorted from blood, taken in a trial of the OX40 agonist ivuxolimab. The J gene is TRBJ1-5, the V gene TRBV5-1; 8 nucleotides line up with TRBD1. CDR3 loop: CASSPTTGDNQPQHF. The CDR3 nucleotides are TGCGCCAGCAGCCCCACGACAGGGGATAATCAGCCCCAGCATTTT.